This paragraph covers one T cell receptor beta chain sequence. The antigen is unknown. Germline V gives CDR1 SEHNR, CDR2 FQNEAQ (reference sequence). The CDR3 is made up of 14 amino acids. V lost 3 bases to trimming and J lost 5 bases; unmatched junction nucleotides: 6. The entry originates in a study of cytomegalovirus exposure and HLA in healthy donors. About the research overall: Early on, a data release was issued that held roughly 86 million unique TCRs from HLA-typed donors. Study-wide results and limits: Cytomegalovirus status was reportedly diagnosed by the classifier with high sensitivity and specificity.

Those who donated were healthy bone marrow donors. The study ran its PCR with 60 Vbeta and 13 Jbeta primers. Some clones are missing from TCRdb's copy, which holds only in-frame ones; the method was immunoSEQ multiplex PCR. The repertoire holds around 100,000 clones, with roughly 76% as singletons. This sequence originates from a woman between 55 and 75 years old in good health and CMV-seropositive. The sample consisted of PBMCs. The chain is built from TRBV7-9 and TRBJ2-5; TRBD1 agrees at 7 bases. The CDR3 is CASSFQGVGETQYF. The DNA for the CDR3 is TGTGCCAGCAGCTTTCAGGGGGTCGGGGAGACCCAGTACTTC. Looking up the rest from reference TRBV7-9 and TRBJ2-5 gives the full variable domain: DTGVSQNPRHKITKRGQNVTFRCDPISEHNRLYWYRQTLGQGPEFLTYFQNEAQLEKSRLLSDRFSAERPKGSFSTLEIQRTEQGDSAMYLCASSFQGVGETQYFGPGTRLLVL.